A single T cell receptor beta chain is shown here with its context. Antigen: not known. The data are from a study of cytomegalovirus exposure and HLA in healthy donors. At the level of the study: As an earlier analysis found, roughly 170 million T cells yielded 90 million to 140 million unique TCR beta sequences.

Trimming removed 6 bases from V and 1 base from J, with 12 bases in between. This CDR3 has 14 amino acids. The germline CDR1 and CDR2 sequences are SNHLY and FYNNEI. Primers: 60 Vbeta forward and 13 Jbeta reverse. Repertoires were generated with immunoSEQ multiplex PCR, while TCRdb's copy carries only in-frame clones and drops some. The data contain tens of thousands of clones, approximately 70% of them singletons. Notes on the study in general: In a later analysis, a missense DCLRE1C variant was linked to TCR beta V- and J-gene trimming. Differences between HLA loci emerged in a later analysis of TCR association rates, with DRB1 most and HLA-C fewest.

This sequence joins TRBV2 and TRBJ1-1; D perhaps matches TRBD1 (6 bases). The TCR was taken from a woman aged 45 to 65 in good health and CMV-seropositive. Sequencing was done on a sample of PBMCs. For the CDR3, the DNA is TGTGCCAGCAGACCGGACAGCCAGAACACTGAAGCTTTCTTT. Translated, it gives CASRPDSQNTEAFF. Looking up the rest from reference TRBV2 and TRBJ1-1 gives the full variable domain: EPEVTQTPSHQVTQMGQEVILRCVPISNHLYFYWYRQILGQKVEFLVSFYNNEISEKSEIFDDQFSVERPDGSNFTLKIRSTKLEDSAMYFCASRPDSQNTEAFFGQGTRLTVV.